The 13 T cell receptor beta chains listed next were all sequenced from one sample in a study of T cells in Graves' hyperthyroidism and ophthalmopathy. From RNA transcripts, TCR beta CDR3 regions were amplified. The HTBI primer set was used in a first-round RT-PCR of the TCR CDR3. TCRdb itself ran the multiplex PCR reads through MiXCR, one entry per CDR3 protein. The table has about 610,000 distinct CDR3 sequences, 14% to 15% seen once; the top ten hold approximately 4.2%. The sequencing input was blood. These receptors all come from a woman aged 40 to 49 with Graves' ophthalmopathy.

This clonotype showed up many times. This chain links TRBV4-1 with TRBJ2-7; D tentatively reads TRBD1 or TRBD2 (6 bases each). Looked up from germline, CDR1 is MGHRA and CDR2 is YSYEKL. The CDR3 consists of 15 residues. V was shortened by 1 base and J by 3 bases, with 13 bases between the two germline ends. CDR3 bases: TGCGCCAGCAGCCAAGGTCCCGGGGGCCACTACGAGCAGTACTTC. Translated, it gives CASSQGPGGHYEQYF.

This clonotype came up many times. A clone one base away is much larger, so this may be a read error. The final CDR3 position lacks the conserved phenylalanine or tryptophan, pointing to a likely read error. The rearrangement links TRBV24-1 to TRBJ2-5; no clear D gene. V was shortened by 7 bases and J by 0 bases, with 8 bases between the two germline ends. Germline values: CDR1 KGHDR, CDR2 SFDVKD. This CDR3 region has 13 residues. The CDR3 bases are TGTGCCACCAGAAATGGGGACCAAGAGACCCAGTACCTC. Protein sequence: CATRNGDQETQYL.

This clonotype was detected ten times or more. The chain joins TRBV7-2 to TRBJ1-5; the D is unclear. V lost 1 base, J lost 9 bases, and 10 bases lay in between. The CDR3 is 13 amino acids. CDR1 SGHTA and CDR2 FQGNSA come from the germline V gene. CDR3 nucleotide sequence: TGTGCCAGCAGCTTAGAAGGGTTTGGGCCCCAGCATTTT. It yields the protein CASSLEGFGPQHF.

This rearrangement joins TRBV6-1 to TRBJ1-3; D is uncertain. The CDR3 covers 14 residues. The germline V and J ends were trimmed by 10 bases and 0 bases, with 13 bases remaining between them. CDR1 is MNHNS, CDR2 SASEGT, per germline. In DNA form, the CDR3 reads TGTGCCAACCGCCCCGACAACTCTGGAAACACCATATATTTT. This translates into CANRPDNSGNTIYF.

The chain couples TRBV28 to TRBJ1-1, with D unresolved. The CDR3 spans 14 residues. Trimming took off 10 bases at V and 2 bases at J, with 17 bases between the two ends. Germline V gene lookup returns CDR1 MDHEN and CDR2 SYDVKM. Here the CDR3 DNA reads TGTGCCACCTTAATCACCGGTATAAACACTGAAGCTTTCTTT. Residues: CATLITGINTEAFF.

This clonotype was recorded many times. This sequence joins TRBV2 and TRBJ2-6, with 8 bases lining up with TRBD1. The germline CDR1 and CDR2 sequences are SNHLY and FYNNEI. The CDR3 contains 17 residues. V was clipped by 8 bases and J by 0 bases; unmatched bases: 9. The CDR3, as DNA: TGTGCCAGCTCAGGCAGGGGGCTAAGCTCTGGGGCCAACGTCCTGACTTTC. Encoded protein: CASSGRGLSSGANVLTF.

This clonotype was seen repeatedly, ten times or more. The V and J genes are TRBV6-2 or TRBV6-3 and TRBJ2-2; D is undetermined. The CDR3 has 12 residues. The V gene's germline CDR1 is MNHEY and CDR2 SVGEGT. V shed 5 bases and J shed 3 bases, with 4 bases lying between them. CDR3: CASSGYTGELFF. CDR3 DNA sequence: TGTGCCAGCAGTGGATACACCGGGGAGCTGTTTTTT.

This clonotype was found many times. J is TRBJ2-1 and V is TRBV6-1; 10 positions agree with TRBD2. V shed 6 bases, J shed 8 bases, and the junction held 10 bases outside the gene matches. The germline gives CDR1 MNHNS, CDR2 SASEGT. CDR3 length: 15 residues. The CDR3 here is CASRRTSGEWDEQFF. CDR3 DNA: TGTGCCAGCAGGAGGACTAGCGGAGAGTGGGATGAGCAGTTCTTC.

The V gene is TRBV11-2, the J gene TRBJ1-1; TRBD1 matches 7 bases. The CDR3 has 17 residues. Germline lookup yields CDR1 SGHAT and CDR2 FQNNGV. Trimming removed 5 bases from V and 0 bases from J; junction bases left unmatched: 12. CDR3 nucleotides: TGTGCCAGCAGCCCCAGGAGGAGGGACAGCTTGAACACTGAAGCTTTCTTT. Translation gives CASSPRRRDSLNTEAFF.

This clonotype came up many times. The CDR3 reads CAIGKAGDNTGELFF. The CDR3 DNA reads as TGTGCCATCGGAAAAGCGGGAGACAACACCGGGGAGCTGTTTTTT. V and J are TRBV10-3 and TRBJ2-2; 8 bases are shared with TRBD2. This CDR3 contains 15 residues. CDR1 is ENHRY, CDR2 SYGVKD, per germline. Trimming at V came to 8 bases and at J to 2 bases, leaving 7 bases not matched to a gene.

This clonotype was detected many times. This chain uses TRBV7-8 with TRBJ2-2; 7 bases agree with TRBD1. Trimming at V came to 5 bases and at J to 6 bases, leaving 12 bases not matched to a gene. Germline V gene sequence: CDR1 SGHVS, CDR2 FQNEAQ. The CDR3 sequence is 16 residues long. The DNA for the CDR3 is TGTGCCAGCAGCCTCAACCCGACAGGGAAGGCCGGGGAGCTGTTTTTT. This sequence encodes CASSLNPTGKAGELFF.

This clonotype was seen at least ten times. The chain is built from TRBV28 and TRBJ1-6; D perhaps matches TRBD1 (6 bases). This CDR3 has 15 amino acids. The germline V gene has CDR1 MDHEN and CDR2 SYDVKM. Trimming pared 5 bases from V and 6 bases from J, leaving 14 bases between. CDR3: CASSPLTGFNSPLHF. In DNA form, the CDR3 reads TGTGCCAGCAGTCCTTTGACAGGATTTAATTCACCCCTCCACTTT.

The sample holds many counts of this clonotype. The chain links TRBV6-1 to TRBJ2-2; TRBD1 is a possible D gene (6 bases). The CDR3 consists of 15 residues. The germline V and J ends were trimmed by 6 bases and 0 bases, with 11 bases remaining between them. Germline values: CDR1 MNHNS, CDR2 SASEGT. The CDR3 DNA is TGTGCCAGCAGGAGACAGGCCCCGAACACCGGGGAGCTGTTTTTT. Translated: CASRRQAPNTGELFF.